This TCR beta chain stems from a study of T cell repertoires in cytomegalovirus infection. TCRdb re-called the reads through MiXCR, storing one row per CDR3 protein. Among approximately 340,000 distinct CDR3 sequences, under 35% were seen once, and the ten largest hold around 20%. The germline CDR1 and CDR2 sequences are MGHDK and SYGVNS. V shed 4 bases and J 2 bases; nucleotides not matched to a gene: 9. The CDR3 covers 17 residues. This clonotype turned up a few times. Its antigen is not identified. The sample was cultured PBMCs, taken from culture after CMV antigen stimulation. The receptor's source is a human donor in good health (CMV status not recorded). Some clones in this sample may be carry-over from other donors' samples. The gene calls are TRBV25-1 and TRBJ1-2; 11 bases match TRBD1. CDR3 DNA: TGTGCCAGCAGTGTATCGCCGGGACAGGGGGACAACTATGGCTACACCTTC. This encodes CASSVSPGQGDNYGYTF.